Each of the 18 T cell receptor beta chains below was sequenced from the same sample in a study of T cell responses to AZD1222 COVID-19 vaccine. Clones were sequenced by immunoSEQ multiplex PCR, and TCRdb holds only the in-frame ones, with some missing. The sample lists 90,000 to 120,000 clones; roughly 87% were seen once. The specimen was peripheral blood, collected on day 0 of AZD1222 vaccination. All receptors come from an adult in good health.

V and J are TRBV9 and TRBJ1-1, with a weak D call TRBD1 (5 bases). Germline values: CDR1 SGDLS, CDR2 YYNGEE. V was shortened by 0 bases and J by 1 base, with 10 bases between the two germline ends. The CDR3 runs to 15 residues. The CDR3, as DNA: TGTGCCAGCAGCGTAGGTGGAGGACAGAACACTGAAGCTTTCTTT. Translating it yields CASSVGGGQNTEAFF.

The chain couples TRBV6-2 or TRBV6-3 to TRBJ1-1; 10 bases agree with TRBD1. Unmatched junction bases numbered 4, after V lost 6 bases and J lost 0 bases. The CDR3 length is 15 residues. Per the germline V gene, CDR1 is MNHEY and CDR2 is SVGEGT. The CDR3 nucleotides read TGTGCCAGCAGCGGACAGGGGGGAATGAACACTGAAGCTTTCTTT. Encoded protein: CASSGQGGMNTEAFF.

The chain links TRBV28 to TRBJ2-5; TRBD2 matches 7 bases. The V gene end was trimmed by 3 bases and the J gene end by 4 bases; junction bases not matched to a gene: 8. Germline V gives CDR1 MDHEN, CDR2 SYDVKM. The CDR3 contains 15 residues. The CDR3 spells CASSLGTMYRETQYF. CDR3 nucleotide sequence: TGTGCCAGCAGTTTGGGGACTATGTACAGAGAGACCCAGTACTTC.

The chain couples TRBV5-1 to TRBJ2-2, with 11 bases aligning to TRBD2. Unmatched junction bases numbered 15, after V lost 1 base and J lost 7 bases. The CDR3 has 19 amino acids. CDR1 is SGHRS and CDR2 is YFSETQ in the germline V gene. CDR3 protein: CASSLPNTSGSFSSGELFF. The CDR3 bases are TGCGCCAGCAGCTTGCCAAATACTAGCGGGAGTTTCTCAAGCGGGGAGCTGTTTTTT.

By sample fraction, this clone is large. This sequence joins TRBV5-4 and TRBJ2-1, with 8 bases lining up with TRBD2. The CDR3 has 16 amino acids. J was trimmed by 4 bases and V by 5 bases; bases with no gene match: 11. CDR1 SGHNT and CDR2 YYREEE come from the germline V gene (reference sequence). The CDR3 sequence: CASSRGGPPGYNEQFF. The CDR3 DNA reads TGTGCCAGCAGTCGCGGGGGGCCGCCTGGGTACAATGAGCAGTTCTTC.

The count of this clone is one. The chain links TRBV7-3 to TRBJ1-5, with D perhaps matching TRBD1 (5 bases). The CDR3 spans 13 residues. The germline V gene has CDR1 SGHTA and CDR2 FQGTGA. Trimming left V 5 bases short and J 4 bases short, with 9 bases between. CDR3 nucleotide sequence: TGTGCCAGCAGCCGGGACTGGAATCAGCCCCAGCATTTT. Protein: CASSRDWNQPQHF.

The chain is built from TRBV7-7 and TRBJ2-2; D may be TRBD1 (6 bases). This CDR3 contains 14 residues. Trimming pared 4 bases from V and 1 base from J, leaving 7 bases between. Per germline, CDR1 SSHAT and CDR2 FNYEAQ (reference sequence). The CDR3 DNA reads as TGTGCCAGCAGCTCACAGGGGAACACCGGGGAGCTGTTTTTT. Translating it yields CASSSQGNTGELFF.

The V gene is TRBV30, the J gene TRBJ1-1; D not resolved. This CDR3 comprises 15 residues. Trimming pared 2 bases from V and 3 bases from J, leaving 16 bases between. Germline V gives CDR1 GTSNPN, CDR2 SVGIG (reference sequence). DNA for the CDR3: TGTGCCTGGAGTCGATCCAAGAACTTTGACACTGAAGCTTTCTTT. As protein: CAWSRSKNFDTEAFF.

This clone was observed a single time. The rearrangement links TRBV29-1 to TRBJ2-7, with 12 bases identical to TRBD2. The CDR3 covers 14 residues. J was trimmed by 5 bases and V by 1 base; bases with no gene match: 3. The V gene's germline CDR1 is SQVTM and CDR2 ANQGSEA. The CDR3 coding sequence is TGCAGCGTTGAAGGACTAGCGGGAGCAGACGAGCAGTACTTC. Translated, it gives CSVEGLAGADEQYF.

This chain uses TRBV30 with TRBJ1-1; maybe TRBD1 (5 bases). Trimming took off 0 bases at V and 1 base at J, with 12 bases between the two ends. CDR3 size: 15 residues. Germline values: CDR1 GTSNPN, CDR2 SVGIG (reference sequence). The DNA for the CDR3 is TGTGCCTGGAGTGTACTTGGGGCCGCGAACACTGAAGCTTTCTTT. Translating gives CAWSVLGAANTEAFF.

This clone was seen once. The chain combines TRBV9 with TRBJ2-7; TRBD2 aligns across 14 bases. The V segment lost 3 bases and the J segment 0 bases; nucleotides outside the gene matches: 8. Germline CDR1 SGDLS, CDR2 YYNGEE. The CDR3 contains 18 residues. The CDR3: CASSAGTSGGFNSYEQYF. As DNA, the CDR3 is TGTGCCAGCAGCGCCGGGACTAGCGGGGGATTCAACTCCTACGAGCAGTACTTC. Based on the CDR3 plus reference TRBV9 and TRBJ2-7, the full variable domain is DSGVTQTPKHLITATGQRVTLRCSPRSGDLSVYWYQQSLDQGLQFLIQYYNGEERAKGNILERFSAQQFPDLHSELNLSSLELGDSALYFCASSAGTSGGFNSYEQYFGPGTRLTVT.

The CDR3: CASSIGLASSPVLSPGLYNEQFF. CDR3 coding DNA: TGTGCCAGTAGTATAGGGTTAGCGTCTAGCCCAGTTTTGTCACCCGGGCTCTACAATGAGCAGTTCTTC. V usage is TRBV19 and J usage is TRBJ2-1; perhaps TRBD2 as D (5 bases). Germline CDR1 and CDR2: LNHDA and SQIVND (reference sequence). The ends were cut back, 1 base at V and 3 bases at J, with 34 bases in the middle. There are 23 residues in the CDR3.

CDR3: CASSLAGGPVKDTQYF. The CDR3, as DNA: TGTGCCAGCAGTCTGGCGGGGGGGCCGGTAAAAGATACGCAGTATTTT. This chain connects TRBV28 to TRBJ2-3; 9 bases are a match to TRBD2. The CDR3 has 16 residues. The V gene's germline CDR1 is MDHEN and CDR2 SYDVKM. The J segment lost 5 bases and the V segment lost 5 bases, leaving 11 bases of the junction unmatched.

As regards this clone: The same CDR3 is also encoded by other DNA sequences in this sample. The chain links TRBV6-5 to TRBJ1-6; 7 bases align to TRBD1. The germline V gene encodes CDR1 MNHEY and CDR2 SVGAGI. Unmatched junction bases numbered 4, after V lost 2 bases and J lost 3 bases. CDR3 length: 16 amino acids. CDR3 protein: CASSYGGDSYNSPLHF. As DNA, the CDR3 is TGTGCCAGCAGTTACGGTGGGGACAGCTATAATTCACCCCTCCACTTT.

J is TRBJ2-1 and V is TRBV29-1, with D unclear. The germline CDR1 and CDR2 sequences are SQVTM and ANQGSEA. CDR3 size: 11 residues. Deletions cut 4 bases from V and 6 bases from J, with 7 bases between. The DNA for the CDR3 is TGCAGCGTTGGCAGATTCAATGAGCAGTTCTTC. Its translation is CSVGRFNEQFF.

This clone was observed a few times. The rearrangement links TRBV9 to TRBJ2-7, with 7 bases that match TRBD2. CDR1 and CDR2 (germline): SGDLS, YYNGEE. V gave up 0 bases and J gave up 0 bases; unmatched junction bases: 3. The CDR3 is 15 amino acids. This chain's CDR3 is CASSVDLADSYEQYF. The CDR3 DNA is TGTGCCAGCAGCGTAGACCTAGCGGACTCCTACGAGCAGTACTTC.

This clone is a singleton in its sample. This chain uses TRBV24-1 with TRBJ2-1, with TRBD1 matching 11 bases. Germline V gene data show CDR1 as KGHDR and CDR2 as SFDVKD. The CDR3 length is 18 residues. The ends lost 9 bases at V and 4 bases at J; junction bases unmatched: 16. CDR3 residues: CATGQGAHGAGTYNEQFF. CDR3 bases: TGTGCCACCGGACAGGGGGCCCACGGGGCGGGAACATACAATGAGCAGTTCTTC.

The rearrangement uses TRBV9 and TRBJ2-2, with D possibly TRBD1 on 6 matching bases. Germline lookup yields CDR1 SGDLS and CDR2 YYNGEE. V was cut by 6 bases and J by 4 bases, with 10 bases left in between. The CDR3 consists of 13 residues. The CDR3 DNA reads TGTGCCAGCAACGAACAGGGCACCGGGGAGCTGTTTTTT. It encodes CASNEQGTGELFF.